These 18 T cell receptor beta chains were all obtained from the same sample, sequenced in a study of cytomegalovirus exposure and HLA in healthy donors. PCR used 60 Vbeta primers and 13 Jbeta primers. Data came from immunoSEQ multiplex PCR; TCRdb stores just in-frame clones and leaves some out. This table has some 120,000 clones, around 77% appearing once. Sequencing used PBMCs. The receptor set was obtained from a man aged 40-49 years in good health and CMV-seropositive.

The chain has TRBV2 and TRBJ2-3; 9 positions match TRBD2. The trim removed 10 bases at V and 2 bases at J, leaving 10 bases unmatched. The germline gives CDR1 SNHLY, CDR2 FYNNEI. This CDR3 is 15 amino acids long. The CDR3 sequence: CAIQGGGASTDTQYF. The CDR3 coding sequence is TGTGCCATCCAAGGCGGGGGGGCTTCCACAGATACGCAGTATTTT.

The chain has TRBV19 and TRBJ2-3; D may be TRBD1 (5 bases). V was clipped by 8 bases and J by 4 bases, with 16 bases between them. Germline V lookup: CDR1 LNHDA, CDR2 SQIVND (reference sequence). The length of the CDR3 is 14 residues. The CDR3 bases are TGTGCCAGTGTGGGCAGGGAAGGTGCAGATACGCAGTATTTT. Amino acid sequence: CASVGREGADTQYF. Complete variable domain (other parts from reference TRBV19 and TRBJ2-3): DGGITQSPKYLFRKEGQNVTLSCEQNLNHDAMYWYRQDPGQGLRLIYYSQIVNDFQKGDIAEGYSVSREKKESFPLTVTSAQKNPTAFYLCASVGREGADTQYFGPGTRLTVL.

The sample holds a few counts of this clone. This chain connects TRBV29-1 to TRBJ1-1; the D gene is possibly TRBD1 (6 bases). The CDR3 has 14 amino acids. Trimming cost V 5 bases and J 1 base, with 14 bases left between them. From germline, CDR1 is SQVTM and CDR2 ANQGSEA. The CDR3 coding sequence is TGCAGCGTTAGACAGGCTCCCCGGAACACTGAAGCTTTCTTT. It translates to CSVRQAPRNTEAFF.

J is TRBJ2-5 and V is TRBV20-1; D is possibly TRBD2 (6 bases). The CDR3 loop spans 11 amino acids. Germline V gene sequence: CDR1 DFQATT, CDR2 SNEGSKA (reference sequence). Trimming took 5 bases from V and 5 from J, leaving 9 bases between them. The CDR3 here is CSALRGETQYF. The CDR3, as DNA: TGCAGTGCTCTACGGGGGGAGACCCAGTACTTC.

This clone occurred a few times. This chain uses TRBV6-5 with TRBJ2-6; no firm D call. The CDR3 is 15 amino acids. Trimming removed 6 bases at V and 0 bases at J, with 9 bases between. The germline gives CDR1 MNHEY, CDR2 SVGAGI. The DNA of the CDR3 is TGTGCCAGCAGCTTTCAGTACTCTGGGGCCAACGTCCTGACTTTC. It specifies CASSFQYSGANVLTF.

This clone appeared once. The chain combines TRBV30 with TRBJ1-2; no firm D call. Trimming stripped 0 bases from V and 7 bases from J, with 12 bases between. Per germline, CDR1 GTSNPN and CDR2 SVGIG (reference sequence). CDR3 length: 13 residues. CDR3 sequence: CAWSVTGRAGYTF. The CDR3 DNA reads as TGTGCCTGGAGTGTAACGGGGAGGGCTGGCTACACCTTC. Full variable domain (outside the CDR3, taken from reference TRBV30 and TRBJ1-2): SQTIHQWPATLVQPVGSPLSLECTVEGTSNPNLYWYRQAAGRGLQLLFYSVGIGQISSEVPQNLSASRPQDRQFILSSKKLLLSDSGFYLCAWSVTGRAGYTFGSGTRLTVV.

This sequence joins TRBV10-3 and TRBJ2-7, with 9 positions matching TRBD1. This CDR3 contains 14 residues. V dropped 2 bases and J dropped 3; count of bases not matched to a gene: 2. Germline V gene lookup returns CDR1 ENHRY and CDR2 SYGVKD. The CDR3 DNA reads as TGTGCCATCAGTGAGAGGGGACAGGGCTACGAGCAGTACTTC. Its protein product is CAISERGQGYEQYF.

The chain uses TRBV7-4 and TRBJ2-4; 14 bases agree with TRBD2. CDR3 length: 18 amino acids. Losses at the gene ends were 4 bases for V and 0 bases for J; bases not matched to a gene: 5. Germline V gene sequence: CDR1 SGHVT, CDR2 SQSDAQ. CDR3 region: CASSSPGLAGGAKNIQYF. Written as DNA, the CDR3 is TGTGCCAGCAGCTCACCCGGACTAGCGGGGGGAGCCAAAAACATTCAGTACTTC.

The chain uses TRBV29-1 and TRBJ2-1; 8 positions match TRBD1. Germline V CDR1 and CDR2: SQVTM, ANQGSEA. Trimming removed 4 bases from V and 5 bases from J; junction bases left unmatched: 13. This CDR3 region has 16 residues. CDR3 nucleotides: TGCAGCGTTGGGAAACCGGGGACAGGAATTAACAATGAGCAGTTCTTC. Translation gives CSVGKPGTGINNEQFF.

The gene calls are TRBV5-6 and TRBJ1-2; no firm D call. The CDR3 is 15 residues long. Trimming took 0 bases from V and 0 from J, leaving 9 bases between them. Germline V CDR1 and CDR2: SGHDT, YYEEEE. CDR3 nucleotides: TGTGCCAGCAGCTTGGGGCGGCCCGCTAACTATGGCTACACCTTC. Its protein product is CASSLGRPANYGYTF.

The rearrangement joins TRBV9 to TRBJ2-7, with 8 positions matching TRBD2. The CDR3 has 14 residues. Germline lookup yields CDR1 SGDLS and CDR2 YYNGEE. V gave up 4 bases and J gave up 5 bases; unmatched junction bases: 8. This chain's CDR3 is CASSPGRGIDEQYF. CDR3 DNA sequence: TGTGCCAGCAGCCCCGGGAGGGGCATCGACGAGCAGTACTTC.

V is TRBV4-3 and J is TRBJ1-1, with a weak D call TRBD1 (5 bases). Germline V gene lookup returns CDR1 LGHNA and CDR2 YSLEER. Trimming removed 2 bases from V and 1 base from J, with 26 bases in between. CDR3 size: 20 residues. CDR3 region: CASSQKGARVGGGENTEAFF. Written as DNA, the CDR3 is TGCGCCAGCAGCCAAAAGGGCGCCAGAGTGGGGGGAGGGGAGAACACTGAAGCTTTCTTT.

The chain couples TRBV7-3 to TRBJ1-5; the D is unclear. The length of the CDR3 is 16 residues. With 5 bases removed from V and 3 bases from J, the gap between germline ends came to 17 bases. CDR1 and CDR2 from the germline V gene are SGHTA and FQGTGA. The CDR3, as DNA: TGTGCCAGCAGCGCCAAGCCCCGACTGAACAATCAGCCCCAGCATTTT. It is translated as CASSAKPRLNNQPQHF.

The chain uses TRBV7-6 and TRBJ1-1; D is possibly TRBD1 (6 bases). Germline CDR1 is SGHVS and CDR2 is FNYEAQ. Trimming left V 5 bases short and J 2 bases short, with 15 bases between. The CDR3 is 15 amino acids. The CDR3 protein is CASSPAGDPNTEAFF. In nucleotides, the CDR3 is TGTGCCAGCAGCCCGGCAGGGGACCCAAACACTGAAGCTTTCTTT.

This clone turned up a few times. The V call is TRBV29-1, the J call TRBJ2-7, with D maybe TRBD1 (5 bases). Trimming stripped 4 bases from V and 2 bases from J, with 18 bases between. CDR1 is SQVTM, CDR2 ANQGSEA, per germline. CDR3 length: 15 residues. This CDR3 reads CSVVMDTTATYEQYF. CDR3 in DNA: TGCAGCGTTGTGATGGACACCACAGCAACCTACGAGCAGTACTTC.

There are a few counts of this clone. The gene calls are TRBV5-1 and TRBJ2-1; no reliable D call. With 4 bases removed from V and 7 bases from J, the gap between germline ends came to 21 bases. The CDR3 has 16 amino acids. Germline V gene data show CDR1 as SGHRS and CDR2 as YFSETQ. The CDR3 DNA reads as TGCGCCAGCAGCGACGACTCTTACTCTATTCAGAATGAGCAGTTCTTC. As protein: CASSDDSYSIQNEQFF. Using reference TRBV5-1 and TRBJ2-1 for the parts outside the CDR3, the full variable domain is KAGVTQTPRYLIKTRGQQVTLSCSPISGHRSVSWYQQTPGQGLQFLFEYFSETQRNKGNFPGRFSGRQFSNSRSEMNVSTLELGDSALYLCASSDDSYSIQNEQFFGPGTRLTVL.

The rearrangement links TRBV28 to TRBJ2-7, with D possibly matching TRBD1 (5 bases). V was trimmed by 6 bases and J by 3 bases, leaving 15 bases between them. Germline CDR1 reads MDHEN; CDR2 reads SYDVKM. CDR3 length: 14 residues. The CDR3 region is CASSPGRGIYEQYF. CDR3 nucleotides: TGTGCCAGCAGCCCCGGTAGGGGAATCTACGAGCAGTACTTC.

CDR3 amino acids: CASSLAKTILGYGYTF. The CDR3 DNA is TGTGCCAGCAGCTTGGCCAAGACTATTCTAGGGTATGGCTACACCTTC. V gene TRBV5-6 combines with J gene TRBJ1-2; D remains ambiguous. From germline, CDR1 is SGHDT and CDR2 YYEEEE. V dropped 0 bases and J dropped 5 bases, with 17 bases sitting between them. The CDR3 loop spans 16 amino acids.